This T cell receptor (beta chain) was retrieved from a study of blood T cell repertoires in COVID-19. Study in general: Donors in the United States, Italy and Spain gave samples during acute or convalescent COVID-19.

Sequencing used immunoSEQ multiplex PCR; TCRdb keeps in-frame clones, though not all of them. This table holds about 280,000 clones, about 85% found once. The sequenced sample consisted of peripheral blood. The TCR sequence derives from a woman in her forties or fifties who had recovered from COVID-19.

In DNA, the CDR3 is TGTGCCAGCAGCGGATCCCCCCGGGAGGTAAACATTCAGTACTTC. Protein: CASSGSPREVNIQYF. The chain links TRBV9 to TRBJ2-4; 7 bases line up with TRBD2. Germline V CDR1 and CDR2: SGDLS, YYNGEE. Unmatched junction bases numbered 9, after V lost 3 bases and J lost 6 bases. The CDR3 extends over 15 amino acids.